The sequence of this T cell receptor beta chain was determined in a study of T cell repertoires in cytomegalovirus infection. V lost 4 bases, J lost 3 bases, and 9 bases stayed unmatched. Per the germline V gene, CDR1 is SEHNR and CDR2 is FQNEAQ (reference sequence). The CDR3 runs 16 residues. TCRdb itself ran the reads through MiXCR, one entry per CDR3 protein. The data contain fewer than 950,000 distinct CDR3 sequences, about 33% of them singletons. This clonotype was seen more than once but under ten times. The target antigen is unknown. This sample comprised cultured CD8+ T cells from PBMCs, obtained from culture after CMV antigen stimulation. The clonotype originates from a human donor in good health (CMV status not recorded). Some clones in this sample may be carry-over from other donors' samples. The genes are TRBV7-9 and TRBJ2-5; 9 bases are shared with TRBD1. The CDR3 sequence is CASSSRQGDWKETQYF. CDR3 DNA: TGTGCCAGCAGCTCCCGACAGGGGGATTGGAAAGAGACCCAGTACTTC.